The source of this T cell receptor (beta chain) is a study of shared clonotypes between healthy human individuals. Note on this clone: Its antigen remains unidentified.

The J segment lost 4 bases and the V segment lost 10 bases, leaving 10 bases of the junction unmatched. The germline V gene encodes CDR1 MNHEY and CDR2 SVGAGI. The CDR3 spans 14 residues. Once extracted for a subset, genomic DNA was divided evenly among several immunoSEQ plates. The protocol was immunoSEQ multiplex PCR, while the TCRdb copy is restricted to in-frame clones and leaves out a portion. This repertoire shows approximately 2.3 million clones, more than 85% found once; its top ten account for 0.39%. Findings and caveats of the study: The authors expected sequencing depth to affect clonotype sharing among donors. A handful of donors had around 5% of their naive CD4 clonotypes in common.

The receptor comes from a man younger than 30 in good health. Some clones in this sample may be carry-over from other donors' samples. The chain carries TRBV6-5 and TRBJ2-3, with 8 bases identical to TRBD2. Sequencing was performed on naive CD4+ T cells from PBMCs. Subset meaning: CD45RA+ positively selected. Written as DNA, the CDR3 is TGTGCCACTACCCCGAGCGGGAGAGCAGATACGCAGTATTTT. This translates into CATTPSGRADTQYF.